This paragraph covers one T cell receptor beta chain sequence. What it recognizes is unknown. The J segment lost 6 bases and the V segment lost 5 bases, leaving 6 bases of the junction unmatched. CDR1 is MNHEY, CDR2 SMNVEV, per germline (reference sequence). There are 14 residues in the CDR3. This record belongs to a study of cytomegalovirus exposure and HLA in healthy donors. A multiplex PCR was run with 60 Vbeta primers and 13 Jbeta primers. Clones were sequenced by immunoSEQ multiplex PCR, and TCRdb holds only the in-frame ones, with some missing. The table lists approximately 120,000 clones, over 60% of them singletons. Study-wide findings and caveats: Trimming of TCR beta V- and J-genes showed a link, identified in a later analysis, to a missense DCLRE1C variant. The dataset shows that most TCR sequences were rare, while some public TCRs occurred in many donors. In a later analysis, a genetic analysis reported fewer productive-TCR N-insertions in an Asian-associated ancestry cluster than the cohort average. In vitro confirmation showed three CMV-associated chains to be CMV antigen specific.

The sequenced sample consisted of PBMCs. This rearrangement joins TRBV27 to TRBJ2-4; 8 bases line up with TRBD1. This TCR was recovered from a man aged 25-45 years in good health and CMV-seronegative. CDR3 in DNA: TGTGCCAGCAGTCCAACAGGACAGGGAAACATTCAGTACTTC. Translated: CASSPTGQGNIQYF.